Each of the 10 T cell receptor beta chains below was sequenced from the same sample in a study of blood T cell repertoires in COVID-19. TCRdb keeps only in-frame clones here, not all; method: immunoSEQ multiplex PCR. Among roughly 81,000 clones listed, roughly four fifths were seen once. Material for sequencing was peripheral blood. These receptors were taken from a woman between 70 and 85 years old with acute or convalescent COVID-19.

The sample holds a few counts of this clone. CDR3 coding DNA: TGCGCCAGCAGCAGAGATCCGGGACAGACCTACGAGCAGTACTTC. Protein: CASSRDPGQTYEQYF. This sequence joins TRBV5-1 and TRBJ2-7; 7 nucleotides line up with TRBD1. The germline CDR1 and CDR2 sequences are SGHRS and YFSETQ. The CDR3 contains 15 residues. Trimming cost V 4 bases and J 2 bases; bases outside gene matches: 9.

The sample holds one count of this clone. The gene calls are TRBV5-1 and TRBJ2-3; TRBD2 might be the D (6 bases). The CDR3 is 13 residues long. The ends were cut back, 2 bases at V and 4 bases at J, with 8 bases in the middle. Germline V lookup: CDR1 SGHRS, CDR2 YFSETQ. CDR3 sequence: CASSFGGSDTQYF. In nucleotides, the CDR3 is TGCGCCAGCAGCTTCGGGGGTTCAGATACGCAGTATTTT. Using reference TRBV5-1 and TRBJ2-3 for the parts outside the CDR3, the full variable domain is KAGVTQTPRYLIKTRGQQVTLSCSPISGHRSVSWYQQTPGQGLQFLFEYFSETQRNKGNFPGRFSGRQFSNSRSEMNVSTLELGDSALYLCASSFGGSDTQYFGPGTRLTVL.

The chain couples TRBV30 to TRBJ1-6; tentative D call: TRBD1 (6 bases). CDR3 length: 13 residues. Trimming left V 4 bases short and J 14 bases short, with 18 bases between. CDR1 and CDR2 from the germline V gene are GTSNPN and SVGIG (reference sequence). The DNA for the CDR3 is TGTGCCTGGACCCGGGACATTCAAAGGGCCCTCCACTTT. This translates into CAWTRDIQRALHF.

V usage is TRBV13 and J usage is TRBJ2-5, with D perhaps matching TRBD2 (6 bases). The CDR3 totals 13 residues. CDR1 and CDR2 from the germline V gene are PRHDT and FYEKMQ (reference sequence). V dropped 3 bases and J dropped 5 bases, with 10 bases sitting between them. CDR3 coding DNA: TGTGCCAGCAGCTTCGGGGCGGGGGAGACCCAGTACTTC. Translating gives CASSFGAGETQYF.

The chain employs TRBV15 and TRBJ1-1, with D unclear. V lost 0 bases and J 0 bases, leaving 11 bases between the germline ends. The CDR3 extends over 16 amino acids. Germline loops: CDR1 LNHNV, CDR2 YYDKDF (reference sequence). Written as DNA, the CDR3 is TGTGCCACCAGCAGAGATAGCTCGTCGATGAACACTGAAGCTTTCTTT. As protein: CATSRDSSSMNTEAFF.

V usage is TRBV2 and J usage is TRBJ1-6; D is uncertain. This CDR3 spans 13 amino acids. Germline V gene sequence: CDR1 SNHLY, CDR2 FYNNEI. The V end was cut by 4 bases, the J end by 6 bases, with 7 bases between. The chain's CDR3 is CASSGQANSPLHF. DNA for the CDR3: TGTGCCAGCAGTGGGCAGGCTAATTCACCCCTCCACTTT.

V gene TRBV7-9 combines with J gene TRBJ1-1, with a possible D match to TRBD1 (5 bases). V lost 1 base to trimming and J lost 2 bases, with 11 bases between them. CDR1 and CDR2 (germline): SEHNR, FQNEAQ (reference sequence). This CDR3 spans 15 amino acids. CDR3 DNA sequence: TGTGCCAGCAGCTTAGGGCAGGGCGCCAACACTGAAGCTTTCTTT. Its translation is CASSLGQGANTEAFF.

The J gene is TRBJ2-7, the V gene TRBV2; TRBD2 agrees at 10 bases. Per the germline V gene, CDR1 is SNHLY and CDR2 is FYNNEI. V lost 8 bases and J lost 6; bases outside the gene matches: 10. This CDR3 is 14 amino acids long. The CDR3 loop reads CASQIASSGGEQYF. The DNA for the CDR3 is TGTGCCAGCCAGATTGCGTCTAGCGGGGGCGAGCAGTACTTC.

The genes are TRBV18 and TRBJ2-5; 10 bases match TRBD2. Germline V gene lookup returns CDR1 KGHSH and CDR2 LQKENI. J was trimmed by 4 bases and V by 3 bases; bases with no gene match: 5. The CDR3 is 15 amino acids. The CDR3 sequence: CASSPFTSGVETQYF. CDR3 sequence (DNA): TGTGCCAGCTCACCGTTTACTAGCGGGGTAGAGACCCAGTACTTC.

CDR3 sequence: CASVTRVERGEKLFF. CDR3 sequence (DNA): TGCGCCAGCGTCACAAGAGTAGAGCGTGGGGAAAAACTGTTTTTT. The chain couples TRBV4-1 to TRBJ1-4; D is unclear. V lost 8 bases, J lost 8 bases, and 21 bases lay in between. The CDR3 extends over 15 amino acids. Germline V gives CDR1 MGHRA, CDR2 YSYEKL.